The rows below give T cell receptor beta chains drawn from one sample of a study of blood T cell repertoires in COVID-19. Method: immunoSEQ multiplex PCR; TCRdb's copy keeps in-frame clones and lacks some. The sample yields around 230,000 clones, approximately 90% seen once. The sequenced material came from PBMCs or T cells enriched from blood (not recorded which). These receptors were collected from a woman in her thirties or forties with acute COVID-19. Each CDR3 is given with its conserved first and last residue. D genes are given only for firm matches. Size values are once, few and many counts, or a class for expanded clones, and some rows have none.

clone_size: -; j_call: TRBJ2-1; d_call: -; v_call: TRBV27; cdr3_nt: TGTGCCAGCAGTCTGCAGGGGCTCGATGAGCAGTTCTTC; cdr3_aa: CASSLQGLDEQFF
clone_size: few; j_call: TRBJ2-1; d_call: TRBD2; v_call: TRBV27; cdr3_nt: TGTGCCAGCAGTTTCGGGAGGCTTAACTCCTACAATGAGCAGTTCTTC; cdr3_aa: CASSFGRLNSYNEQFF
clone_size: -; j_call: TRBJ1-1; d_call: -; v_call: TRBV11-2; cdr3_nt: TGTGCCAGCAGCTTAGTAGCTGCTTCTGAAGCTTTCTTT; cdr3_aa: CASSLVAASEAFF
clone_size: many; j_call: TRBJ2-1; d_call: -; v_call: TRBV19; cdr3_nt: TGTGCCAGTAGTACGGGACATGCCATATCTCCCTGGGGCAATGAGCAGTTCTTC; cdr3_aa: CASSTGHAISPWGNEQFF
clone_size: -; j_call: TRBJ1-5; d_call: TRBD1; v_call: TRBV2; cdr3_nt: TGTGCCAGCAGTCCGCGGGACAGTCCCTTCAATCAGCCCCAGCATTTT; cdr3_aa: CASSPRDSPFNQPQHF
clone_size: -; j_call: TRBJ1-1; d_call: -; v_call: TRBV5-1; cdr3_nt: TGCGCCAGCAGCTTCGGGGCTGAAGCTTTCTTT; cdr3_aa: CASSFGAEAFF
clone_size: -; j_call: TRBJ1-5; d_call: -; v_call: TRBV11-2; cdr3_nt: TGTGCCAGCAGCCACGGGGAGAATCAGCCCCAGCATTTT; cdr3_aa: CASSHGENQPQHF
clone_size: -; j_call: TRBJ2-1; d_call: -; v_call: TRBV24-1; cdr3_nt: TGTGCCACCAGTGATTTGGGAGGCAATGAGCAGTTCTTC; cdr3_aa: CATSDLGGNEQFF
clone_size: -; j_call: TRBJ1-2; d_call: TRBD1; v_call: TRBV6-1; cdr3_nt: TGTGCCAGCAGTGAAATGGACAGGGTACTGTATGGCTACACCTTC; cdr3_aa: CASSEMDRVLYGYTF
clone_size: -; j_call: TRBJ1-2; d_call: -; v_call: TRBV5-6; cdr3_nt: TGTGCCAGCAGCTTGAAAGGGAGGTCCACCACCTTC; cdr3_aa: CASSLKGRSTTF
clone_size: -; j_call: TRBJ2-1; d_call: -; v_call: TRBV5-6; cdr3_nt: TGTGCCAGCAGCTTGGTCGTCTCCTACAATGAGCAGTTCTTC; cdr3_aa: CASSLVVSYNEQFF
clone_size: -; j_call: TRBJ1-2; d_call: -; v_call: TRBV10-3; cdr3_nt: TGTGCCATCAGCCAGGGTTTTCCTGGCTACACCTTC; cdr3_aa: CAISQGFPGYTF
clone_size: -; j_call: TRBJ2-2; d_call: TRBD1; v_call: TRBV5-1; cdr3_nt: TGCGCCAGCAGCTCGGACAGGGAAGGCTCCGGGGAGCTGTTTTTT; cdr3_aa: CASSSDREGSGELFF
clone_size: -; j_call: TRBJ1-5; d_call: -; v_call: TRBV2; cdr3_nt: TGTGCCAGCAGTGTTGGCGGAGAGGGACAGCCCCAGCATTTT; cdr3_aa: CASSVGGEGQPQHF
clone_size: -; j_call: TRBJ1-2; d_call: -; v_call: TRBV18; cdr3_nt: TGTGCCAGCTCACGAAGAAGGGACACCGACTATGGCTACACCTTC; cdr3_aa: CASSRRRDTDYGYTF
clone_size: once; j_call: TRBJ1-1; d_call: -; v_call: TRBV25-1; cdr3_nt: TGTGCCAGCAGTGAACCCGGAGTCAACACTGAAGCTTTCTTT; cdr3_aa: CASSEPGVNTEAFF
clone_size: once; j_call: TRBJ2-3; d_call: TRBD1; v_call: TRBV9; cdr3_nt: TGTGCCAGCAGCCCCCAGACAGGGAATACGCAGTATTTT; cdr3_aa: CASSPQTGNTQYF
clone_size: -; j_call: TRBJ1-2; d_call: -; v_call: TRBV2; cdr3_nt: TGTGCCAGCAGTGAAGGGCAGGACTATGGCTACACCTTC; cdr3_aa: CASSEGQDYGYTF
clone_size: -; j_call: TRBJ2-2; d_call: -; v_call: TRBV19; cdr3_nt: TGTGCCAGTAGTGCCCGAACCGGGGTCCCGGGGACCGGGGAGCTGTTTTTT; cdr3_aa: CASSARTGVPGTGELFF
clone_size: -; j_call: TRBJ1-3; d_call: TRBD1; v_call: TRBV16; cdr3_nt: TGTGCCAGCAGCCAAGGCCAGGGGGGAGCAAACACCATATATTTT; cdr3_aa: CASSQGQGGANTIYF
clone_size: -; j_call: TRBJ2-7; d_call: -; v_call: TRBV20-1; cdr3_nt: TGCAGTGCTAGAAGAGCAGCGGAGCAGTACTTC; cdr3_aa: CSARRAAEQYF
clone_size: -; j_call: TRBJ1-5; d_call: -; v_call: TRBV3-1/TRBV3-2; cdr3_nt: TGTGCCAGCAGCCAAGATTCGGGGGATAACCAGCCCCAGCATTTT; cdr3_aa: CASSQDSGDNQPQHF
clone_size: -; j_call: TRBJ1-2; d_call: -; v_call: TRBV19; cdr3_nt: TGTGCCAGTAGTCCTACCTGGGGGGGTACATATGGCTACACCTTC; cdr3_aa: CASSPTWGGTYGYTF
clone_size: -; j_call: TRBJ2-3; d_call: -; v_call: TRBV6-6; cdr3_nt: TGTGCCAGCAGTTACGGCGGGGAGACCACAGATACGCAGTATTTT; cdr3_aa: CASSYGGETTDTQYF
clone_size: -; j_call: TRBJ1-4; d_call: -; v_call: TRBV2; cdr3_nt: TGTGCCAGCCGGAGGCGATCGGGAACTAATGAAAAACTGTTTTTT; cdr3_aa: CASRRRSGTNEKLFF
clone_size: -; j_call: TRBJ1-1; d_call: -; v_call: TRBV19; cdr3_nt: TGTGCCAGTAGGCAATCGGGGAACACTGAAGCTTTCTTT; cdr3_aa: CASRQSGNTEAFF
clone_size: -; j_call: TRBJ1-6; d_call: -; v_call: TRBV5-1; cdr3_nt: TGCGCCAGCAGCTTTGGTTCGGGTTCACCCCTCCACTTT; cdr3_aa: CASSFGSGSPLHF
clone_size: once; j_call: TRBJ2-5; d_call: TRBD1; v_call: TRBV5-6; cdr3_nt: TGTGCCAGCAGCTTTGGGGGGACAGGGGCACAAGAGACCCAGTACTTC; cdr3_aa: CASSFGGTGAQETQYF
clone_size: -; j_call: TRBJ1-2; d_call: -; v_call: TRBV13; cdr3_nt: TGTGCCAGCAGCTCAAACCAGAGAGGCTATGGCTACACCTTC; cdr3_aa: CASSSNQRGYGYTF
clone_size: -; j_call: TRBJ2-7; d_call: -; v_call: TRBV12-5; cdr3_nt: TGTGCTAGTGGTTCGGCCGGGACACTCTACGAGCAGTACTTC; cdr3_aa: CASGSAGTLYEQYF
clone_size: -; j_call: TRBJ2-7; d_call: -; v_call: TRBV4-1; cdr3_nt: TGCGCCAGCAGCCAAGGGATGGGAGTATCCGGCTACGAGCAGTACTTC; cdr3_aa: CASSQGMGVSGYEQYF
clone_size: -; j_call: TRBJ1-3; d_call: -; v_call: TRBV12-5; cdr3_nt: TGTGCTAGTGGTTTGTCAGGCTTCGGGGACATAGCCGTAGGCTCTGGAAACACCATATATTTT; cdr3_aa: CASGLSGFGDIAVGSGNTIYF
clone_size: -; j_call: TRBJ1-1; d_call: TRBD1; v_call: TRBV4-3; cdr3_nt: TGCGCCAGCAGCCTCAACGGACAGGGCAACACTGAAGCTTTCTTT; cdr3_aa: CASSLNGQGNTEAFF
clone_size: -; j_call: TRBJ1-1; d_call: TRBD1; v_call: TRBV30; cdr3_nt: TGTGCCTGGGTGCTCGGGACAGGGGACCGATCGATCATGAACACTGAAGCTTTCTTT; cdr3_aa: CAWVLGTGDRSIMNTEAFF
clone_size: -; j_call: TRBJ1-5; d_call: -; v_call: TRBV19; cdr3_nt: TGTGCCAGTAGGTCGGGGCAGCCCCAGCATTTT; cdr3_aa: CASRSGQPQHF
clone_size: -; j_call: TRBJ1-6; d_call: -; v_call: TRBV2; cdr3_nt: TGTGCCAGCACCAAACGGGGGGGGATAGGAAATAATTCACCCCTCCACTTT; cdr3_aa: CASTKRGGIGNNSPLHF